Listed below are T cell receptor beta chains from one sample, sequenced in a study of beta chain features in type 1 diabetes. The assay was immunoSEQ multiplex PCR, and TCRdb's table has in-frame clones only and misses some. The repertoire holds 60,000 to 75,000 clones, with about 61% as singletons. The sequenced sample consisted of Tregs from blood. Receptors originate from a woman aged 18-30 years in good health. Each CDR3 is given with its conserved first and last residue. A D gene is named only where the DNA matches it firmly. A row's size may be missing; if present it is once, few, many or a size class.

-	-	TRBV5-5	TRBJ1-2	CASSVGGEAGYTF	TGTGCCAGCAGCGTCGGGGGTGAGGCTGGCTACACCTTC
TRBD2	-	TRBV4-1	TRBJ2-5	CASSPSGLAGGPGETQYF	TGCGCCAGCAGCCCGTCGGGACTAGCGGGAGGGCCGGGAGAGACCCAGTACTTC
TRBD1	once	TRBV6-1	TRBJ2-2	CASRWTGRTGELFF	TGTGCCAGCAGATGGACAGGAAGGACCGGGGAGCTGTTTTTT
TRBD2	once	TRBV25-1	TRBJ2-5	CASSAGLVVGETQYF	TGTGCCAGCAGTGCCGGACTAGTGGTGGGAGAGACCCAGTACTTC
-	few	TRBV7-9	TRBJ2-3	CASEDGADTQYF	TGTGCCAGCGAGGATGGAGCAGATACGCAGTATTTT
TRBD2	-	TRBV11-3	TRBJ2-2	CASSPTGLAFTGELFF	TGTGCCAGCAGCCCAACGGGACTAGCGTTTACCGGGGAGCTGTTTTTT
-	medium-sized	TRBV6-6	TRBJ2-4	CASKEGAKNIQYF	TGTGCCAGCAAGGAGGGGGCCAAAAACATTCAGTACTTC
-	-	TRBV7-9	TRBJ1-5	CASSRGLNQPQHF	TGTGCCAGCAGCCGAGGGCTCAATCAGCCCCAGCATTTT
TRBD1	-	TRBV9	TRBJ2-1	CASSETSGGVYNEQFF	TGTGCCAGCAGCGAAACTTCAGGGGGTGTCTACAATGAGCAGTTCTTC
-	-	TRBV5-4	TRBJ1-1	CASSPGGTANTEAFF	TGTGCCAGCAGCCCGGGCGGGACCGCGAACACTGAAGCTTTCTTT
-	-	TRBV6-1	TRBJ1-5	CASSVQGLEPQHF	TGTGCCAGCAGTGTTCAGGGATTGGAACCCCAGCATTTT
-	few	TRBV7-2	TRBJ1-2	CASSLAGGGDYGYTF	TGTGCCAGCAGCTTAGCCGGGGGGGGAGACTATGGCTACACCTTC